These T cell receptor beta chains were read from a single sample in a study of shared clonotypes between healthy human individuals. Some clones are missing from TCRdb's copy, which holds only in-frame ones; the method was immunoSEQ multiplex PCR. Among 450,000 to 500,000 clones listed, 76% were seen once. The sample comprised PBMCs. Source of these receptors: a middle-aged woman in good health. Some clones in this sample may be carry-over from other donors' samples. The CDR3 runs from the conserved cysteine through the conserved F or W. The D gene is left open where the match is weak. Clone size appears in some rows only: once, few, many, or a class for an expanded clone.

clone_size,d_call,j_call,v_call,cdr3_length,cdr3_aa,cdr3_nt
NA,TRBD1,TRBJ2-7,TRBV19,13,CASTRQGSYEQYF,TGTGCCAGTACCCGACAGGGATCTTACGAGCAGTACTTC
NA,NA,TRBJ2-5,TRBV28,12,CASTGDRETQYF,TGTGCCAGCACGGGAGATCGAGAGACCCAGTACTTC
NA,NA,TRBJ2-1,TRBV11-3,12,CASSLTGNEQFF,TGTGCCAGCAGCTTGACAGGCAATGAGCAGTTCTTC
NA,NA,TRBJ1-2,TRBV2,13,CASTEGPNYGYTF,TGTGCCAGCACCGAGGGACCAAACTATGGCTACACCTTC
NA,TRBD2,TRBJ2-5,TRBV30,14,CAWSPYKGGETQYF,TGTGCCTGGAGCCCCTATAAGGGAGGGGAGACCCAGTACTTC
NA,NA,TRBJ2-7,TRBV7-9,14,CASSPKWGADEQYF,TGTGCCAGCAGCCCCAAGTGGGGAGCGGACGAGCAGTACTTC
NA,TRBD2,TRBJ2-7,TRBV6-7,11,CASSWGGEQYF,TGTGCCAGCAGTTGGGGGGGGGAGCAGTACTTC
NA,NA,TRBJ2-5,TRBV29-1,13,CSVEQTLASAQYF,TGCAGCGTTGAGCAGACTCTTGCGTCGGCCCAGTACTTC
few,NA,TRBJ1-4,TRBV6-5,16,CASSYSGMDFNEKLFF,TGTGCCAGCAGTTACTCGGGAATGGACTTTAATGAAAAACTGTTTTTT
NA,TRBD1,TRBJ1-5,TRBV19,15,CASQGQAISNQPQHF,TGTGCCAGCCAGGGACAGGCAATAAGCAATCAGCCCCAGCATTTT
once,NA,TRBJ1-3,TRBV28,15,CASSSPAGAGNTIYF,TGTGCCAGCAGTTCCCCAGCGGGGGCTGGAAACACCATATATTTT
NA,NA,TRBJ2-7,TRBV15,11,CATSNRYEQYF,TGTGCCACCAGCAACCGGTACGAGCAGTACTTC
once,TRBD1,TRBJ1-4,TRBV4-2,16,CASSQDGTGGNEKLFF,TGTGCCAGCAGCCAAGACGGGACAGGGGGAAACGAAAAACTGTTTTTT
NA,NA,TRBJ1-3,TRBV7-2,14,CASSLGLPGNTIYF,TGTGCCAGCAGCCTGGGACTTCCTGGAAACACCATATATTTT
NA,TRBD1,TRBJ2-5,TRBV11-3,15,CASSSGQGREETQYF,TGTGCCAGCAGCTCCGGACAGGGGAGAGAGGAGACCCAGTACTTC
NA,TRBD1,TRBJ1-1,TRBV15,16,CATSSKVGQGAREAFF,TGTGCCACCAGCAGTAAAGTGGGACAGGGGGCCCGTGAAGCTTTCTTT
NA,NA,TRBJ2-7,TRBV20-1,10,CSASSYEQYF,TGCAGTGCTAGTTCGTACGAGCAGTACTTC
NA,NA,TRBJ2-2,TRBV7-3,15,CASSPDLRDTGELFF,TGTGCCAGCAGCCCCGACCTGAGGGATACCGGGGAGCTGTTTTTT
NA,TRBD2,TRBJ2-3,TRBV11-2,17,CASSLVPGTSGTDTQYF,TGTGCCAGCAGCTTAGTTCCGGGGACTAGCGGGACAGATACGCAGTATTTT
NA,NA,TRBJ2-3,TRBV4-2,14,CVSSQVLLPDTQYF,TGTGTCAGCAGCCAAGTCCTTCTCCCAGATACGCAGTATTTT
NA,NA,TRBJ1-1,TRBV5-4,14,CASSLGRQNTEAFF,TGTGCCAGCAGCTTAGGCAGGCAGAACACTGAAGCTTTCTTT
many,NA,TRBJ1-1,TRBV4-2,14,CASSPRGAWTEAFF,TGTGCCAGCAGCCCTCGAGGGGCTTGGACTGAAGCTTTCTTT
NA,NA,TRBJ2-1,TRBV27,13,CASSLLRYNEQFF,TGTGCCAGCAGTTTATTGCGGTACAATGAGCAGTTCTTC
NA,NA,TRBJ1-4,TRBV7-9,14,CASSLVTTNEKLFF,TGTGCCAGCAGCTTAGTGACAACTAATGAAAAACTGTTTTTT
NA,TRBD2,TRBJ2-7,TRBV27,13,CASSLSWGGEQYF,TGTGCCAGCAGTTTATCGTGGGGGGGCGAGCAGTACTTC